One sample yielded the 13 T cell receptor beta chains listed below, sequenced in a study of blood T cell repertoires in COVID-19. Generated by immunoSEQ multiplex PCR, the TCRdb table keeps only in-frame clones and is missing some. Altogether some 160,000 clones are present, around 84% being singletons, with the ten largest covering approximately 5%. Sequencing used peripheral blood. These TCRs come from a woman in her forties or fifties with acute or convalescent COVID-19.

This sequence joins TRBV25-1 and TRBJ1-6; TRBD1 is a possible D gene (5 bases). V lost 6 bases, J lost 6 bases, and 9 bases lay in between. The CDR3 sequence is 13 residues long. The germline CDR1 and CDR2 sequences are MGHDK and SYGVNS. CDR3 bases: TGTGCCAGCAGAGACAGTGGTAATTCACCCCTCCACTTT. Its protein product is CASRDSGNSPLHF.

This chain connects TRBV19 to TRBJ1-1; D possibly corresponds to TRBD1 (5 bases). Trimming stripped 7 bases from V and 3 bases from J, with 21 bases between. The CDR3 consists of 16 residues. The germline V gene encodes CDR1 LNHDA and CDR2 SQIVND (reference sequence). The CDR3 protein is CASIDPGFVGYTEAFF. The CDR3 nucleotides read TGTGCCAGTATCGACCCAGGGTTTGTTGGGTACACTGAAGCTTTCTTT.

The chain has TRBV6-2 or TRBV6-3 and TRBJ2-1; TRBD1 matches 10 bases. Germline assignment: CDR1 MNHEY and CDR2 SVGEGT. This CDR3 contains 16 residues. With 5 bases clipped from V and 3 bases from J, the junction kept 7 bases outside the gene matches. CDR3 in amino acids: CASSKRTGGNYNEQFF. The CDR3 coding sequence is TGTGCCAGCAGTAAAAGGACAGGGGGAAACTACAATGAGCAGTTCTTC.

The J gene is TRBJ2-7, the V gene TRBV18; TRBD2 matches 7 bases. Losses at the gene ends were 3 bases for V and 5 bases for J; bases not matched to a gene: 4. The CDR3 loop spans 13 amino acids. Looked up from germline, CDR1 is KGHSH and CDR2 is LQKENI. The chain's CDR3 is CASSPGGSDEQYF. The CDR3 DNA reads as TGTGCCAGCTCACCGGGGGGGTCAGACGAGCAGTACTTC.

The V and J genes are TRBV10-3 and TRBJ1-1; 7 positions agree with TRBD1. This CDR3 has 16 residues. With 0 bases clipped from V and 1 base from J, the junction kept 5 bases outside the gene matches. Germline CDR1 and CDR2: ENHRY and SYGVKD. For the CDR3, the DNA is TGTGCCATCAGTGAGTCTATAGGGGGCGAGAACACTGAAGCTTTCTTT. Encoded protein: CAISESIGGENTEAFF.

This chain joins TRBV12-3 or TRBV12-4 and TRBJ2-3; D not certain. This CDR3 contains 12 residues. V was cut by 5 bases and J by 0 bases, with 3 bases left in between. CDR3 protein: CASSTSTDTQYF. The CDR3 DNA follows: TGTGCCAGCAGTACTAGCACAGATACGCAGTATTTT.

A word on this clone: At the DNA level, this CDR3 is encoded by other sequences in the same sample as well. The chain is built from TRBV6-5 and TRBJ2-5; tentative D call: TRBD2 (7 bases). Trimming removed 4 bases at V and 5 bases at J, with 14 bases between. CDR1 and CDR2 from the germline V gene are MNHEY and SVGAGI. CDR3 size: 14 residues. CDR3 sequence reads: CASSSGGPQETQYF. In DNA form, the CDR3 reads TGTGCCAGCAGTTCCGGGGGGCCGCAGGAGACCCAGTACTTC.

The J gene is TRBJ1-5, the V gene TRBV11-2; no definite D call. CDR3 length: 13 amino acids. V gave up 5 bases and J gave up 6 bases, with 11 bases separating them. Germline lookup yields CDR1 SGHAT and CDR2 FQNNGV. The CDR3 region is CASSPAVGQPQHF. CDR3 DNA sequence: TGTGCCAGCAGCCCGGCGGTGGGTCAGCCCCAGCATTTT.

This chain links TRBV2 with TRBJ1-5; 10 nucleotides match TRBD1. V lost 6 bases to trimming and J lost 6 bases; unmatched junction nucleotides: 5. In germline, CDR1 is SNHLY, CDR2 FYNNEI. This CDR3 spans 14 amino acids. CDR3 sequence reads: CASRADRGAQPQHF. CDR3 sequence (DNA): TGTGCCAGCAGGGCGGACAGGGGGGCTCAGCCCCAGCATTTT.

V usage is TRBV9 and J usage is TRBJ2-3; 8 bases are shared with TRBD2. The CDR3 is 16 amino acids. Germline V gene sequence: CDR1 SGDLS, CDR2 YYNGEE. Unmatched junction bases numbered 5, after V lost 0 bases and J lost 2 bases. The CDR3 region is CASSVGVSGVTDTQYF. The CDR3 coding sequence is TGTGCCAGCAGCGTAGGAGTTAGCGGGGTCACAGATACGCAGTATTTT.

V and J are TRBV19 and TRBJ2-1; D perhaps matches TRBD1 (5 bases). The germline V gene has CDR1 LNHDA and CDR2 SQIVND (reference sequence). V was trimmed by 2 bases and J by 2 bases, leaving 10 bases between them. This CDR3 is built from 15 residues. CDR3 sequence reads: CASSIPSRAYNEQFF. CDR3 nucleotide sequence: TGTGCCAGTAGTATACCCAGCAGGGCCTACAATGAGCAGTTCTTC.

The chain has TRBV9 and TRBJ2-3; 10 bases match TRBD2. The CDR3 runs 16 residues. The junction had 6 bases not matched to a gene; V was cut back by 3 bases and J by 2 bases. Germline V gene sequence: CDR1 SGDLS, CDR2 YYNGEE. This chain's CDR3 is CASSASSGGFTDTQYF. The CDR3 DNA follows: TGTGCCAGCAGCGCCTCTAGCGGGGGATTCACAGATACGCAGTATTTT.

The chain employs TRBV5-1 and TRBJ2-2; D might be TRBD2 (7 bases). Trimming took 6 bases from V and 5 from J, leaving 17 bases between them. CDR3 length: 15 residues. CDR1 is SGHRS, CDR2 YFSETQ, per germline. This CDR3 is CASTTQGGITGELFF. The CDR3 region has the DNA TGCGCCAGCACCACACAGGGAGGGATAACCGGGGAGCTGTTTTTT.